These 9 T cell receptor beta chains were all obtained from the same sample, sequenced in a study of T cell responses to AZD1222 COVID-19 vaccine. Only in-frame clones appear in the TCRdb table, and some are missing; sequencing was by immunoSEQ multiplex PCR. The sample lists 100,000 or so clones, approximately 90% seen once, with approximately 4.8% in the top ten. The sample consisted of peripheral blood, taken on day 0 of AZD1222 vaccination. Receptor source: an adult in good health.

The chain carries TRBV2 and TRBJ2-2; 7 bases match TRBD2. Germline loops: CDR1 SNHLY, CDR2 FYNNEI. This CDR3 comprises 17 residues. J was trimmed by 4 bases and V by 1 base; bases with no gene match: 9. The CDR3 DNA sequence: TGTGCCAGCAGTGAAGTCATGACTAGCTGGAGCACCGGGGAGCTGTTTTTT. Its translation: CASSEVMTSWSTGELFF.

The V call is TRBV5-1, the J call TRBJ2-5; 9 bases map to TRBD1. Germline-derived CDR1 and CDR2 are SGHRS and YFSETQ. The CDR3 has 15 residues. The V segment lost 7 bases and the J segment 3 bases; nucleotides outside the gene matches: 10. CDR3 nucleotides: TGCGCCAGCTGGGGGACAGGGTCGGTGGAAGAGACCCAGTACTTC. This codes for CASWGTGSVEETQYF. The full variable domain, its missing parts supplied by reference TRBV5-1 and TRBJ2-5, is KAGVTQTPRYLIKTRGQQVTLSCSPISGHRSVSWYQQTPGQGLQFLFEYFSETQRNKGNFPGRFSGRQFSNSRSEMNVSTLELGDSALYLCASWGTGSVEETQYFGPGTRLLVL.

The chain recombines TRBV2 with TRBJ2-5; D is unclear. Germline V gene lookup returns CDR1 SNHLY and CDR2 FYNNEI. This CDR3 has 11 residues. The V end was cut by 8 bases, the J end by 5 bases, with 9 bases between. CDR3 loop: CASSYEETQYF. CDR3 DNA sequence: TGTGCCAGCTCATACGAGGAGACCCAGTACTTC.

The gene calls are TRBV3-1 (or the pseudogene TRBV3-2) and TRBJ2-3, with 10 bases that match TRBD2. The V and J ends lost 4 bases and 1 base, in that order; junction bases with no gene match: 5. Per germline, CDR1 LGHDT and CDR2 YNNKEL (reference sequence). The CDR3 has 16 amino acids. The CDR3 coding sequence is TGTGCCAGCAGCCTCGATCTAGCGGGGGGCACAGATACGCAGTATTTT. The encoded protein is CASSLDLAGGTDTQYF.

The chain couples TRBV11-3 to TRBJ2-1; 9 bases are shared with TRBD2. CDR1 is SGHNT and CDR2 is YENEEA in the germline V gene. This CDR3 has 15 amino acids. The V segment lost 1 base and the J segment 8 bases; nucleotides outside the gene matches: 6. The chain's CDR3 is CASSLGSGGIDEQFF. The CDR3 DNA follows: TGTGCCAGCAGCTTAGGAAGCGGGGGGATAGATGAGCAGTTCTTC. The full variable domain, its missing parts supplied by reference TRBV11-3 and TRBJ2-1, is EAGVVQSPRYKIIEKKQPVAFWCNPISGHNTLYWYLQNLGQGPELLIRYENEEAVDDSQLPKDRFSAERLKGVDSTLKIQPAELGDSAVYLCASSLGSGGIDEQFFGPGTRLTVL.

The chain combines TRBV7-9 with TRBJ2-7; D unclear. The V end was cut by 4 bases, the J end by 6 bases, with 10 bases between. This CDR3 is 12 amino acids long. The germline V gene encodes CDR1 SEHNR and CDR2 FQNEAQ (reference sequence). The CDR3 nucleotides read TGTGCCAGCAGCTCGACCAACATCGAGCAGTACTTC. Translated: CASSSTNIEQYF.

The chain combines TRBV5-1 with TRBJ1-1; TRBD1 might be the D (5 bases). The CDR3 loop spans 16 amino acids. From germline, CDR1 is SGHRS and CDR2 YFSETQ. V was shortened by 0 bases and J by 0 bases, with 12 bases between the two germline ends. This CDR3 is CASSLGRTTMNTEAFF. The CDR3 region has the DNA TGCGCCAGCAGCTTGGGTCGGACAACGATGAACACTGAAGCTTTCTTT.

The chain links TRBV7-9 to TRBJ2-1; TRBD2 matches 13 bases. The CDR3 consists of 18 residues. Germline V lookup: CDR1 SEHNR, CDR2 FQNEAQ (reference sequence). The ends lost 8 bases at V and 2 bases at J; junction bases unmatched: 12. The CDR3 DNA is TGTGCCAGCTGCGCCGGGACTAGCGGGACCGCCCCCTACAATGAGCAGTTCTTC. Amino acids: CASCAGTSGTAPYNEQFF. The full variable domain, completed using reference TRBV7-9 and TRBJ2-1, is DTGVSQNPRHKITKRGQNVTFRCDPISEHNRLYWYRQTLGQGPEFLTYFQNEAQLEKSRLLSDRFSAERPKGSFSTLEIQRTEQGDSAMYLCASCAGTSGTAPYNEQFFGPGTRLTVL.

V gene TRBV19 combines with J gene TRBJ1-1; a possible D gene is TRBD1 (6 bases). In germline, CDR1 is LNHDA, CDR2 SQIVND (reference sequence). The V end was cut by 4 bases, the J end by 0 bases, with 15 bases between. This CDR3 is 16 amino acids long. CDR3 DNA sequence: TGTGCCAGTAGTACCCAGGGGAGGATCATGAACACTGAAGCTTTCTTT. This sequence encodes CASSTQGRIMNTEAFF.